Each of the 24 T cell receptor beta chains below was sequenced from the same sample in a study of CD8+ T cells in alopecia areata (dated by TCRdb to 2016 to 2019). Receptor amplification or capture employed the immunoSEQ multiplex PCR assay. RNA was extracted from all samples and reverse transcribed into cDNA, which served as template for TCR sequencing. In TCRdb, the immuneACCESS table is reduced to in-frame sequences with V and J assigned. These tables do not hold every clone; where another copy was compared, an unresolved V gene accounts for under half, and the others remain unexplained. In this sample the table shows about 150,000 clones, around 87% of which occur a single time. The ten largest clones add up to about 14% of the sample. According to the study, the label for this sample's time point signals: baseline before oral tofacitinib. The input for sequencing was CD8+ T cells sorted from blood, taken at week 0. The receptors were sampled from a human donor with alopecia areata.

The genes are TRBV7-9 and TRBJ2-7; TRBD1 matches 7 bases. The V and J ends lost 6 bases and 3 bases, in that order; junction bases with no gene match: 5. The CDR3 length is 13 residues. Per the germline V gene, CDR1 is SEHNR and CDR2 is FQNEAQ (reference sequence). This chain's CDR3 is CASSTDRVYEQYF. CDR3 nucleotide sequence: TGTGCCAGCAGTACCGACAGGGTCTACGAGCAGTACTTC.

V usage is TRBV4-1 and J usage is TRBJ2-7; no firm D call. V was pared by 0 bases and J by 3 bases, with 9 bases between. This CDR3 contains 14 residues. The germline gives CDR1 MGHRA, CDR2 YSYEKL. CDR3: CASSQDQTHYEQYF. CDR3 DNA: TGCGCCAGCAGCCAAGACCAGACTCACTACGAGCAGTACTTC.

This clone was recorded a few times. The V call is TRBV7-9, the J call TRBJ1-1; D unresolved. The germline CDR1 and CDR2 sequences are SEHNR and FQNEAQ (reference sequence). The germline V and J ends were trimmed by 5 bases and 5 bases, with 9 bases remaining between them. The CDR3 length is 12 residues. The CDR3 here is CASSGPITEAFF. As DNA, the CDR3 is TGTGCCAGCAGCGGCCCGATAACTGAAGCTTTCTTT.

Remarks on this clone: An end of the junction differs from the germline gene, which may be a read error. For the CDR3, the DNA is TGCGGCGTTGAGGGTGACCGGGACACTACCTACAATGAGCAGTTCTTC. As protein: CGVEGDRDTTYNEQFF. The V gene is TRBV29-1, the J gene TRBJ2-1; TRBD1 might be the D (6 bases). Germline CDR1 SQVTM, CDR2 ANQGSEA. This CDR3 is built from 16 residues.

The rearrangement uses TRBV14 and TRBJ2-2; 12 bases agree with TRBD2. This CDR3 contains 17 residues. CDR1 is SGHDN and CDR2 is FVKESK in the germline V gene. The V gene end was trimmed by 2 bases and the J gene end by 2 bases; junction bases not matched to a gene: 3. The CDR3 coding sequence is TGTGCCAGCAGCCAACCTGGACTAGCGGGAAACACCGGGGAGCTGTTTTTT. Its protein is CASSQPGLAGNTGELFF.

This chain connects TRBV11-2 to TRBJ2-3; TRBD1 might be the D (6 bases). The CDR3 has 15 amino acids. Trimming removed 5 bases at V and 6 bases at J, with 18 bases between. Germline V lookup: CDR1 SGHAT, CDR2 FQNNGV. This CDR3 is CASSPGDIVPDTQYF. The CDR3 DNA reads TGTGCCAGCAGCCCAGGGGATATCGTTCCTGATACGCAGTATTTT.

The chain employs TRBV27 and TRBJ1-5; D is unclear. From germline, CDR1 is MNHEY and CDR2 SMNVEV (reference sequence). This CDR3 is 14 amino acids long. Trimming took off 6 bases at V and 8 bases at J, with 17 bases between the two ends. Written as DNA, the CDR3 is TGTGCCAGCAGCCGAGGAGTCAAAGAAAAGCCCCAGCATTTT. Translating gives CASSRGVKEKPQHF.

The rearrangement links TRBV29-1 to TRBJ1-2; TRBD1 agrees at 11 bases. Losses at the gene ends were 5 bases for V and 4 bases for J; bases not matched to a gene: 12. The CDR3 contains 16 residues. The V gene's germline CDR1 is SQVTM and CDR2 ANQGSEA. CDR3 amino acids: CSVWEGDRGNSYGYTF. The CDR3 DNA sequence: TGCAGCGTTTGGGAAGGGGACAGGGGGAACAGCTATGGCTACACCTTC.

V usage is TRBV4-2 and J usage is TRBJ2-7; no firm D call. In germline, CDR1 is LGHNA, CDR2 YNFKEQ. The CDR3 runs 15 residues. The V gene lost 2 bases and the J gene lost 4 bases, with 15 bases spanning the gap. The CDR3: CASSQLTRSSYEQYF. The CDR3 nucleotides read TGTGCCAGCAGCCAACTGACCCGTTCATCGTACGAGCAGTACTTC.

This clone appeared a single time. The CDR3 protein is CASSLVSETGELFF. Written as DNA, the CDR3 is TGTGCCAGCAGCTTAGTCTCGGAAACCGGGGAGCTGTTTTTT. The gene calls are TRBV7-9 and TRBJ2-2; D is uncertain. The V gene's germline CDR1 is SEHNR and CDR2 FQNEAQ (reference sequence). CDR3 length equals 14 residues. The V and J ends lost 1 base and 5 bases respectively, with 8 bases between them.

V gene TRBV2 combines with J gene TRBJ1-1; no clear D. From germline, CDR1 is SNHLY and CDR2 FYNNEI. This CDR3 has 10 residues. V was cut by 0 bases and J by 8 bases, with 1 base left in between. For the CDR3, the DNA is TGTGCCAGCAGTGAAGCAGAAGCTTTCTTT. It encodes CASSEAEAFF.

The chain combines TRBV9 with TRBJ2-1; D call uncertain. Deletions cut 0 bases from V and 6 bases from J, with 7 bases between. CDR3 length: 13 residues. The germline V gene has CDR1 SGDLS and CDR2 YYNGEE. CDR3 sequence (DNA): TGTGCCAGCAGCGTAGGAACGACCAATGAGCAGTTCTTC. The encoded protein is CASSVGTTNEQFF.

The DNA of the CDR3 is TGCGCCAGCAGCTTGTCAATAAAGACTTACCGGGACAGGGTTTCCTACGAGCAGTACTTC. Protein: CASSLSIKTYRDRVSYEQYF. V usage is TRBV5-1 and J usage is TRBJ2-7, with 9 bases that match TRBD1. Losses at the gene ends were 1 base for V and 1 base for J; bases not matched to a gene: 18. The CDR3 sequence is 20 residues long. CDR1 is SGHRS and CDR2 is YFSETQ in the germline V gene.

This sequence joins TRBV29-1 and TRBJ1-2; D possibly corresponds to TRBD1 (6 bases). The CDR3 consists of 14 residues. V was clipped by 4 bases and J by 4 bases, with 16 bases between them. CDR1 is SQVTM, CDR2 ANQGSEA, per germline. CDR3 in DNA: TGCAGCGTTGCATCCAGGGACAACATCTATGGCTACACCTTC. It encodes CSVASRDNIYGYTF.

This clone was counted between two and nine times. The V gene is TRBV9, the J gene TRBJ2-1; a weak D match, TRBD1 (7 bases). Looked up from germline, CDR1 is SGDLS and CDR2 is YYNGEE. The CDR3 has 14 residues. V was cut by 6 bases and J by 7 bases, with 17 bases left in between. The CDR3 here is CASNPGGSGNEQFF. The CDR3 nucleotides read TGTGCCAGCAATCCAGGGGGGAGTGGGAATGAGCAGTTCTTC. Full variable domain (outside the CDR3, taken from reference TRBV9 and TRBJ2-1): DSGVTQTPKHLITATGQRVTLRCSPRSGDLSVYWYQQSLDQGLQFLIQYYNGEERAKGNILERFSAQQFPDLHSELNLSSLELGDSALYFCASNPGGSGNEQFFGPGTRLTVL.

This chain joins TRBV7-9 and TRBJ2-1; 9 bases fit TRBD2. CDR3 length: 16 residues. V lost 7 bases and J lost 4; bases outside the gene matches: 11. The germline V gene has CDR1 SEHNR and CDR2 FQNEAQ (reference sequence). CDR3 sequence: CASTSGGTSRYNEQFF. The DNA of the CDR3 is TGTGCCAGCACCTCGGGGGGGACTAGCAGATACAATGAGCAGTTCTTC.

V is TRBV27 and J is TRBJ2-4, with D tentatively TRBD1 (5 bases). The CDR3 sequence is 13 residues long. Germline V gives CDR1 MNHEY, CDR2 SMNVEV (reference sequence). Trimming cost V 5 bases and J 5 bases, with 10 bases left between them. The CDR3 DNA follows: TGTGCCAGCAGTAAAGACAGAGAAAACATTCAGTACTTC. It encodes CASSKDRENIQYF.

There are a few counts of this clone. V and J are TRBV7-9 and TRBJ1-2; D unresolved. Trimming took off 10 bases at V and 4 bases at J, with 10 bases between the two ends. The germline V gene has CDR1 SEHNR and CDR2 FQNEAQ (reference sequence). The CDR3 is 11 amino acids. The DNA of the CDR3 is TGTGCCACCTCTCAGCCCTATGGCTACACCTTC. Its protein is CATSQPYGYTF.

This CDR3 is CAISEGVGNTIYF. The CDR3 nucleotides read TGTGCCATCAGTGAAGGGGTTGGAAACACCATATATTTT. The chain carries TRBV10-3 and TRBJ1-3; tentative D call: TRBD1 (5 bases). Germline V CDR1 and CDR2: ENHRY, SYGVKD. There are 13 residues in the CDR3. Trimming shortened V by 3 bases and J by 3 bases, and 6 bases separated the two germline ends.

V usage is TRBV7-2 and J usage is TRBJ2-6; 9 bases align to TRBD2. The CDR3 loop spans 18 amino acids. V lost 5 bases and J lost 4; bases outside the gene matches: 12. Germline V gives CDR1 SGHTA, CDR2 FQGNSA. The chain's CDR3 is CASSSSGGPGPGANVLTF. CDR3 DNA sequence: TGTGCCAGCAGCAGCAGCGGGGGGCCCGGTCCGGGGGCCAACGTCCTGACTTTC.

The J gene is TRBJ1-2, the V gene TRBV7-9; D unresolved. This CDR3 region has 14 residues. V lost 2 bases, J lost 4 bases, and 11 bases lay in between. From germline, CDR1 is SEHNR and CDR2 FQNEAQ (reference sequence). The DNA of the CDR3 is TGTGCCAGCAGCTTACGCGGGGATATCTATGGCTACACCTTC. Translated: CASSLRGDIYGYTF.

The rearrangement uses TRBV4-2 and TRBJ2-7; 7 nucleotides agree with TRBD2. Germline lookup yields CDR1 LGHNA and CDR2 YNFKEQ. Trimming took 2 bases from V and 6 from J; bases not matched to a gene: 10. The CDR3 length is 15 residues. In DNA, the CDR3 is TGTGCCAGCAGCCAAAGTCTGGCGGGAGCTAGCGAGCAGTACTTC. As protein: CASSQSLAGASEQYF.

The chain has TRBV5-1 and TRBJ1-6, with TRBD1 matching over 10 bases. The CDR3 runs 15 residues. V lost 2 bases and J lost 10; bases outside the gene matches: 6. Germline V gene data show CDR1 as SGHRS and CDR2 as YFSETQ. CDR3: CASSLDRGQGSPLHF. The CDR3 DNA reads TGCGCCAGCAGCTTAGACAGGGGGCAAGGGTCACCCCTCCACTTT.

This chain's CDR3 is CASSPTDYNEQFF. For the CDR3, the DNA is TGTGCCAGTAGTCCGACAGACTACAATGAGCAGTTCTTC. The chain is built from TRBV19 and TRBJ2-1; TRBD1 might be the D (5 bases). The CDR3 extends over 13 amino acids. The V gene lost 5 bases and the J gene lost 3 bases, with 8 bases spanning the gap. Per the germline V gene, CDR1 is LNHDA and CDR2 is SQIVND (reference sequence).